This T cell receptor beta chain was sequenced for a study of CD8 T cells in ankylosing spondylitis. Broader study findings: Blood from ankylosing spondylitis patients appeared to carry a characteristic roughly 8-variant TCR beta motif.

TCRdb used MiXCR to reprocess the 5' RACE reads, holding one entry per CDR3 protein. The sample records 85,000 to 100,000 distinct CDR3 sequences, roughly 8.7% being singletons. This clonotype was found a few times. Its matching antigen is unknown. V was cut by 7 bases and J by 7 bases, with 13 bases left in between. This CDR3 spans 13 amino acids. The sequence was obtained from a male donor with ankylosing spondylitis or in good health (not recorded which). The sequencing input was blood, either unsorted or a sorted T cell fraction (not recorded which). The chain recombines TRBV12-3 or TRBV12-4 with TRBJ2-2; maybe TRBD1 (6 bases). This CDR3 reads CASNSQGYGELFF. CDR3 DNA sequence: TGTGCCAGCAATTCACAGGGTTACGGGGAGCTGTTTTTT.